These T cell receptor beta chains were read from a single sample in a study of shared T cell receptors in the human thymus. Data came from immunoSEQ multiplex PCR; TCRdb stores just in-frame clones and leaves some out. The table lists hundreds of thousands of clones, about 90% of them singletons. These sequences were also reported in another study, on human thymus T cells.

Source material: thymocytes. The source is a boy under two years old with a congenital heart defect. Both conserved end residues are trimmed from each CDR3. A D gene is named only where the DNA matches it firmly. Only part of the rows carry a size: once, few, many, or a class if the clone is expanded.

j_call d_call clone_size v_call cdr3_aa
TRBJ2-7 TRBD1 . TRBV2 ASSDGTGVSDEQY
TRBJ2-1 TRBD1 . TRBV27 ASSLLQGKNNEQF
TRBJ1-1 TRBD1 . TRBV18 ASSPDGTAVGAF
TRBJ1-6 . few TRBV2 ASSAAAISPLH
TRBJ1-5 . . TRBV19 ASSITGTYSNQPQH
TRBJ1-2 . . TRBV4-1 ASSPAGDYGYT
TRBJ1-1 . . TRBV28 AQGGGNTEAF
TRBJ2-2 . . TRBV28 ASSLRLPTGELF
TRBJ1-1 TRBD1 few TRBV19 ASSIGPPSPGTGEPIGTEAF
TRBJ2-3 TRBD1 . TRBV5-1 ASTPRDSLPSSSTDTQY
TRBJ2-5 TRBD1 . TRBV5-1 ASSFTGEPETQY
TRBJ1-2 . . TRBV6-1 ASSHLLQVNYGYT
TRBJ2-5 . . TRBV7-5 VRSGPRVETQY
TRBJ1-2 TRBD1 . TRBV30 AWSVRQGADYGYT
TRBJ2-1 . . TRBV4-3 ASSQDVVASFNEQF
TRBJ2-1 TRBD2 once TRBV6-5 ASSSGTSGSNEQF
TRBJ2-5 TRBD2 . TRBV4-3 ASSQVPTSPETQY
TRBJ2-7 . . TRBV14 ASSHETRGFIYEQY
TRBJ2-7 TRBD1 . TRBV7-9 ASCSGTGPCEQY
TRBJ1-4 . . TRBV6-6 ASSTPGGGEKLF
TRBJ2-3 . . TRBV18 ASSPSVTDTQY
TRBJ2-1 TRBD2 . TRBV10-1 ASSDQTGTSRNGEQF
TRBJ1-1 . once TRBV30 AWSVRGKGGAF
TRBJ2-7 TRBD2 . TRBV4-3 ASSQDLVAGRAGGPYYEQY
TRBJ2-1 TRBD1 . TRBV9 ASSVYRDRIYNEQF